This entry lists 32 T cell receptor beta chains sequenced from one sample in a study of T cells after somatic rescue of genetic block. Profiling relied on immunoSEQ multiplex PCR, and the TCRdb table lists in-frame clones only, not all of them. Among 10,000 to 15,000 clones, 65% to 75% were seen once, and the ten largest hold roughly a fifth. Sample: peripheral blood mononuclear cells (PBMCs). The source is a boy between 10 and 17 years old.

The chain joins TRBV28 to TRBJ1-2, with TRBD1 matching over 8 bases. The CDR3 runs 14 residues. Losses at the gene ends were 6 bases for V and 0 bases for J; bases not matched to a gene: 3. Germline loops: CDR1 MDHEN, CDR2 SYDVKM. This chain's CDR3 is CASSPGQANYGYTF. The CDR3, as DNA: TGTGCCAGCAGCCCGGGACAGGCTAACTATGGCTACACCTTC.

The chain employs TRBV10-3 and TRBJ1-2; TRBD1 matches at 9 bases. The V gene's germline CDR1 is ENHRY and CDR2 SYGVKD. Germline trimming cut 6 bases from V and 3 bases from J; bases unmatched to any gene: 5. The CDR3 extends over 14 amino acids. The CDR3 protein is CAIRSDRGDYGYTF. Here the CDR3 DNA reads TGTGCCATCAGGTCCGACAGGGGGGACTATGGCTACACCTTC.

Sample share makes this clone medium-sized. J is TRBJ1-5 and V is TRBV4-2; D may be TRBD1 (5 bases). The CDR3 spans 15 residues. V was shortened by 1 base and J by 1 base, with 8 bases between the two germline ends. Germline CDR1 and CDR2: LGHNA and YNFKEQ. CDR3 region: CASSQVGESNQPQHF. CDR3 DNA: TGTGCCAGCAGCCAAGTAGGGGAGAGCAATCAGCCCCAGCATTTT.

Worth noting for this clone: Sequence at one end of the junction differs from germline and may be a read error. The CDR3: CAWIGWGTESEKHF. CDR3 DNA sequence: TGTGCCTGGATTGGGTGGGGCACGGAATCCGAGAAGCACTTC. This rearrangement joins TRBV30 to TRBJ2-7; tentative D call: TRBD1 (5 bases). Germline CDR1 is GTSNPN and CDR2 is SVGIG (reference sequence). This CDR3 has 14 residues.

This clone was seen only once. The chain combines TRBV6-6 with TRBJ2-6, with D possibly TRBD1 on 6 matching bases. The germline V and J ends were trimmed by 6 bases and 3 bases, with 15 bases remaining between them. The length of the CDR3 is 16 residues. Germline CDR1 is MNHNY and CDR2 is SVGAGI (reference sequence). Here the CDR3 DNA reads TGTGCCAGCAGGCTGTACACAGGGATTGGGGCCAACGTCCTGACTTTC. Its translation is CASRLYTGIGANVLTF.

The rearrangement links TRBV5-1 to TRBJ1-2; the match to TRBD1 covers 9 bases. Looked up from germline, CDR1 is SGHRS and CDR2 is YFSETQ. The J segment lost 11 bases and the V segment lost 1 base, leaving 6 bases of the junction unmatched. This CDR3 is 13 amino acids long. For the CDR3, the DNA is TGCGCCAGCAGCTTGAGACAGGGGGTAGGATACACCTTC. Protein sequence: CASSLRQGVGYTF.

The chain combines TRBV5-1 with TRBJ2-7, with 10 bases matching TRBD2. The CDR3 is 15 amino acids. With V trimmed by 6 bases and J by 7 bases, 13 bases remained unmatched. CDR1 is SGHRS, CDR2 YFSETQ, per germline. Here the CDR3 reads CASNGQSGRAGEQYF. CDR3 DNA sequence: TGCGCCAGCAACGGTCAAAGCGGGAGGGCGGGGGAGCAGTACTTC.

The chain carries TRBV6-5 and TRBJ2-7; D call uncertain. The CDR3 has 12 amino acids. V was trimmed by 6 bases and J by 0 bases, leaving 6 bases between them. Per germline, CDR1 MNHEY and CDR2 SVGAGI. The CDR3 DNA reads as TGTGCCAGCAGCCCCAACTCCTACGAGCAGTACTTC. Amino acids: CASSPNSYEQYF.

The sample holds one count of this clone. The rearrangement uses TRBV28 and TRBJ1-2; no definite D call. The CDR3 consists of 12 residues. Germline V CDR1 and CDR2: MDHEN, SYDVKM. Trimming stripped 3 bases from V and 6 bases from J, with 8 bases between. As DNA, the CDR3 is TGTGCCAGCAGTTTTGGATGGGATGGCTACACCTTC. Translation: CASSFGWDGYTF.

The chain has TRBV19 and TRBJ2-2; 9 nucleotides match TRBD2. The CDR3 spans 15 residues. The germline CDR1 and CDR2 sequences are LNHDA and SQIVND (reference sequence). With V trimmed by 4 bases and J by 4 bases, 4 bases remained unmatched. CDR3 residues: CASSRLAGSTGELFF. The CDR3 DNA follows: TGTGCCAGTAGTAGGCTAGCGGGAAGCACCGGGGAGCTGTTTTTT. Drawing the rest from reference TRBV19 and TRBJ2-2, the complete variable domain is DGGITQSPKYLFRKEGQNVTLSCEQNLNHDAMYWYRQDPGQGLRLIYYSQIVNDFQKGDIAEGYSVSREKKESFPLTVTSAQKNPTAFYLCASSRLAGSTGELFFGEGSRLTVL.

CDR3 nucleotide sequence: TGTGCCTGGAGTGCTCCTAGGACAGGGCCAGATACGCAGTATTTT. Protein product: CAWSAPRTGPDTQYF. The chain is built from TRBV30 and TRBJ2-3, with 8 bases that match TRBD1. This CDR3 is 15 amino acids long. V gave up 1 base and J gave up 4 bases; unmatched junction bases: 7. Germline V gene sequence: CDR1 GTSNPN, CDR2 SVGIG (reference sequence).

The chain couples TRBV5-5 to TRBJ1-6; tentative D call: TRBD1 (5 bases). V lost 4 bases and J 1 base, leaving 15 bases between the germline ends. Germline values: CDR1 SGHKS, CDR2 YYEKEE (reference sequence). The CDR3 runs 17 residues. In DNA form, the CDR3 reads TGTGCCAGCAGCCCGGCAGGGAGGGAATCCTATAATTCACCCCTCCACTTT. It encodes CASSPAGRESYNSPLHF.

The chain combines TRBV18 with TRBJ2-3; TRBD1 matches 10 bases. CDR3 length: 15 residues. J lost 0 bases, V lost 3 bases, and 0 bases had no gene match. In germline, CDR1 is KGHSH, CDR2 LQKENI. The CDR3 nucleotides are TGTGCCAGCTCACCGGGACAGGGGAGCACAGATACGCAGTATTTT. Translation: CASSPGQGSTDTQYF.

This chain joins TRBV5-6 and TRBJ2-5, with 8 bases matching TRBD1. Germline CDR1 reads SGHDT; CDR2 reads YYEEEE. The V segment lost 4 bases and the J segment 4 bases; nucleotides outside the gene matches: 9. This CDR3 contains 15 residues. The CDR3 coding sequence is TGTGCCAGCAGCCTCAGGGGGCTCGGAGGAGAGACCCAGTACTTC. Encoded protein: CASSLRGLGGETQYF.

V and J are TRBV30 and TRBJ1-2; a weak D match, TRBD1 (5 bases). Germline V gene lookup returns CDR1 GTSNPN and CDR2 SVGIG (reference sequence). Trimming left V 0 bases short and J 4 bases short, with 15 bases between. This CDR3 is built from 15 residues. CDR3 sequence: CAWSVSLGVPYGYTF. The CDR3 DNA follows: TGTGCCTGGAGTGTATCCCTGGGGGTCCCCTATGGCTACACCTTC.

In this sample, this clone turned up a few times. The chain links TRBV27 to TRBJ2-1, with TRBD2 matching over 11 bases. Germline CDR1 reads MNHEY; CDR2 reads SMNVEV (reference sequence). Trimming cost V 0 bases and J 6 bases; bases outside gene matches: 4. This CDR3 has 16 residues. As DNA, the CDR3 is TGTGCCAGCAGTTTATCGCCTAGCGGGAGGAGCAATGAGCAGTTCTTC. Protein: CASSLSPSGRSNEQFF.

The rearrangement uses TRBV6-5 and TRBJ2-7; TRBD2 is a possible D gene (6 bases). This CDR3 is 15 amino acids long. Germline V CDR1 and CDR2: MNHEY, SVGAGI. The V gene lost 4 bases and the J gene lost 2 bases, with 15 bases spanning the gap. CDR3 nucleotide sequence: TGTGCCAGCAGTTTGATTAGCGGAAGAGCCTACGAGCAGTACTTC. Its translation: CASSLISGRAYEQYF.

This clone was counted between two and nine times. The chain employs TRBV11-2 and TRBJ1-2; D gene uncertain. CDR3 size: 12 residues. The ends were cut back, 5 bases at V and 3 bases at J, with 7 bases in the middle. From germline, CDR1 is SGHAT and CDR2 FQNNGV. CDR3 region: CASSPTDYGYTF. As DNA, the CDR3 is TGTGCCAGCAGCCCGACGGACTATGGCTACACCTTC.

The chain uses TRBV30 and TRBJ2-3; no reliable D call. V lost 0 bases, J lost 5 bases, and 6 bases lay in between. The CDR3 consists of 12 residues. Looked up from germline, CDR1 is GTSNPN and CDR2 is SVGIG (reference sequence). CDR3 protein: CAWSVLEDTQYF. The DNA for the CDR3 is TGTGCCTGGAGTGTACTGGAAGATACGCAGTATTTT.

The CDR3 spells CASRPLAHTDTQYF. CDR3 sequence (DNA): TGTGCCAGCAGACCGCTAGCACACACAGATACGCAGTATTTT. The chain recombines TRBV28 with TRBJ2-3; a possible D gene is TRBD2 (5 bases). Germline lookup yields CDR1 MDHEN and CDR2 SYDVKM. This CDR3 has 14 residues. Between the trimmed V and J ends, which lost 6 bases and 2 bases, there was a span of 12 bases.

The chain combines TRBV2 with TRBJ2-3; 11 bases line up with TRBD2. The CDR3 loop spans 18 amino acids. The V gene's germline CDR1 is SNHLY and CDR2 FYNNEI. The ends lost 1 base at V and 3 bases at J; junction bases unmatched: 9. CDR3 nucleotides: TGTGCCAGCAGTGAAGGGGTACTAGCGGGAGAGGGTACAGATACGCAGTATTTT. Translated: CASSEGVLAGEGTDTQYF.

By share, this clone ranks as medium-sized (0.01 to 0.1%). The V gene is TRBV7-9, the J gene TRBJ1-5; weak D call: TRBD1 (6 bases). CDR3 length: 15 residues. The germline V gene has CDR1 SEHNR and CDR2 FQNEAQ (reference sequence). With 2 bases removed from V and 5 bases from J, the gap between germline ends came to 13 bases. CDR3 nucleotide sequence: TGTGCCAGCAGCTTACGAGGGGGTCCGTATCAGCCCCAGCATTTT. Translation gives CASSLRGGPYQPQHF.

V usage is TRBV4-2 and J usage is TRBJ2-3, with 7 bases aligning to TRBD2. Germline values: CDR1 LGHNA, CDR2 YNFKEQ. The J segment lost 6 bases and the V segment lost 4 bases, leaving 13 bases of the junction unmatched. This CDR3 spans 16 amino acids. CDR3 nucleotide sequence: TGTGCCAGCAGCCTCGGGGGGAGGGCCCCATCGGATACGCAGTATTTT. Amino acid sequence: CASSLGGRAPSDTQYF.

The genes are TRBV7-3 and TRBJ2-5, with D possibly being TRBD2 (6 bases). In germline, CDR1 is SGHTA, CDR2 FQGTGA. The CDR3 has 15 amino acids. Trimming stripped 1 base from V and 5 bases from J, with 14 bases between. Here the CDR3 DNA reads TGTGCCAGCAGCTTAATCGCTAGCGAGAAGGAGACCCAGTACTTC. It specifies CASSLIASEKETQYF.

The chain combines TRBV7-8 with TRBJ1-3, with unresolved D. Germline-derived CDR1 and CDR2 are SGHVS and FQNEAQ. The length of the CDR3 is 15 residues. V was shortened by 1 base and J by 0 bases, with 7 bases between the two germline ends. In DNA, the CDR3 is TGTGCCAGCAGCTTAGATTCCTACTCTGGAAACACCATATATTTT. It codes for CASSLDSYSGNTIYF.

Written as DNA, the CDR3 is TGTGCCAGCAGCTTCGGGACTATCTACGAGCAGTACTTC. It specifies CASSFGTIYEQYF. This chain links TRBV5-4 with TRBJ2-7, with 7 bases fitting TRBD2. The ends lost 2 bases at V and 3 bases at J; junction bases unmatched: 2. Germline CDR1 and CDR2: SGHNT and YYREEE (reference sequence). The CDR3 covers 13 residues.

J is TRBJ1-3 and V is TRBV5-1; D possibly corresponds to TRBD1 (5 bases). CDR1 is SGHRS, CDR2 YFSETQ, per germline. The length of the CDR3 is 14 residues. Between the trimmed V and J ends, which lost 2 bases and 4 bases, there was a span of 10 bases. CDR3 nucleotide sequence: TGCGCCAGCAGCTTCGGACAACCCGGAAACACCATATATTTT. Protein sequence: CASSFGQPGNTIYF.

CDR3 DNA: TGTGCCAGCAGCTTGAAACGGGCGGGCACCGGGGAGCTGTTTTTT. It is translated as CASSLKRAGTGELFF. This chain connects TRBV5-4 to TRBJ2-2; D possibly corresponds to TRBD2 (5 bases). Trimming removed 1 base at V and 4 bases at J, with 11 bases between. Germline loops: CDR1 SGHNT, CDR2 YYREEE (reference sequence). The CDR3 is 15 amino acids.

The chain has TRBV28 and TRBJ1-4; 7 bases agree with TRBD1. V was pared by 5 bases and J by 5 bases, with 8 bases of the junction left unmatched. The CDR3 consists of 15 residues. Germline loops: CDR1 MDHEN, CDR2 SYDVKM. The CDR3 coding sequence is TGTGCCAGCAGTGGCCGGGACAGTTCAAATGAAAAACTGTTTTTT. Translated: CASSGRDSSNEKLFF. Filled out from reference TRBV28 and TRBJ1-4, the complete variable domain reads DVKVTQSSRYLVKRTGEKVFLECVQDMDHENMFWYRQDPGLGLRLIYFSYDVKMKEKGDIPEGYSVSREKKERFSLILESASTNQTSMYLCASSGRDSSNEKLFFGSGTQLSVL.

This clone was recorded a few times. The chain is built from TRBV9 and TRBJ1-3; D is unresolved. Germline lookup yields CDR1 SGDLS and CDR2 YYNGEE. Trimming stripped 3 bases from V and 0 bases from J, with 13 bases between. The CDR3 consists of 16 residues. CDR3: CASSARGVNSGNTIYF. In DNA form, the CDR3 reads TGTGCCAGCAGCGCCCGGGGAGTTAACTCTGGAAACACCATATATTTT.

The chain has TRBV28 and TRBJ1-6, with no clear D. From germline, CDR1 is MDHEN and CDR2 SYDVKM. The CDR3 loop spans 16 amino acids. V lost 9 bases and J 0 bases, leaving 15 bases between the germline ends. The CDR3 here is CASLMGLSSYNSPLHF. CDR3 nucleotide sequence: TGTGCCAGTTTAATGGGTTTGAGCTCCTATAATTCACCCCTCCACTTT.

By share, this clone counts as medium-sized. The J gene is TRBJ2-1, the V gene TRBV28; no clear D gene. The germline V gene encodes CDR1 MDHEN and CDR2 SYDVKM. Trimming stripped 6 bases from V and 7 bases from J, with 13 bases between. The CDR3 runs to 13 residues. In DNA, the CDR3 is TGTGCCAGCAGCTGGACGATGGTTAATGAGCAGTTCTTC. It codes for CASSWTMVNEQFF.